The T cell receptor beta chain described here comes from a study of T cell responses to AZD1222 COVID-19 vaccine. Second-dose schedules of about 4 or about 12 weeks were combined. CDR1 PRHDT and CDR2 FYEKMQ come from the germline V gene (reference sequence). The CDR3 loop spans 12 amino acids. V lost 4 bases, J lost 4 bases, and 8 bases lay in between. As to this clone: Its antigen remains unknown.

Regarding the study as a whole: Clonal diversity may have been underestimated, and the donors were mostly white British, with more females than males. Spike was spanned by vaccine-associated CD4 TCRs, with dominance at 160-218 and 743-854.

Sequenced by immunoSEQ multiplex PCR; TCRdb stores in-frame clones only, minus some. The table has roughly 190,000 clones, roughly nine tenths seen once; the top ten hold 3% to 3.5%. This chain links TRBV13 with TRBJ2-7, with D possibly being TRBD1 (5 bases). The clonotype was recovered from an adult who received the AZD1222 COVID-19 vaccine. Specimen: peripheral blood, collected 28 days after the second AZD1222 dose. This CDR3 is CASSSQGYEQYF. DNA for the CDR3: TGTGCCAGCAGCTCCCAGGGTTACGAGCAGTACTTC.